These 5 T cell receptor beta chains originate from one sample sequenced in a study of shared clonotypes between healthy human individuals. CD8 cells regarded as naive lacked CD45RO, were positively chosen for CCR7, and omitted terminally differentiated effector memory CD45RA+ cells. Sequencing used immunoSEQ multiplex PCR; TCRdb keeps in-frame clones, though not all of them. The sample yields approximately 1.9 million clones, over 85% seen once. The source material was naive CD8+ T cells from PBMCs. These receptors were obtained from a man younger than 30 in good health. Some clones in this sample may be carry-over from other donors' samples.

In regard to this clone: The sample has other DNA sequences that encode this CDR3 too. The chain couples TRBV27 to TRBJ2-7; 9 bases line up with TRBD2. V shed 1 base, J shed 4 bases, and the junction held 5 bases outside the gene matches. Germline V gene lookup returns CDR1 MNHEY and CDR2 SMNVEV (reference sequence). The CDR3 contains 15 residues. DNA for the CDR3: TGTGCCAGCAGTTTATACGCGGGAGGGCCATACGAGCAGTACTTC. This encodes CASSLYAGGPYEQYF.

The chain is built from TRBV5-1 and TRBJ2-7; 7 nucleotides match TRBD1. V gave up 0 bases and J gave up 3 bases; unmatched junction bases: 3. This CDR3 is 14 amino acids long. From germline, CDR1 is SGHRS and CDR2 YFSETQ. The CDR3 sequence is CASSLAGTDYEQYF. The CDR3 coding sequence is TGCGCCAGCAGCTTGGCCGGGACAGACTACGAGCAGTACTTC.

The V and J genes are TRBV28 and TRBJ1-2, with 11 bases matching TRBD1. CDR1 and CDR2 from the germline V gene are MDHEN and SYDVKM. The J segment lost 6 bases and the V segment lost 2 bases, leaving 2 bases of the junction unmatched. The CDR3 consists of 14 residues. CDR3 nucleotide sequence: TGTGCCAGCAGTTTAGGGACAGGGGGGCATGGCTACACCTTC. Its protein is CASSLGTGGHGYTF.

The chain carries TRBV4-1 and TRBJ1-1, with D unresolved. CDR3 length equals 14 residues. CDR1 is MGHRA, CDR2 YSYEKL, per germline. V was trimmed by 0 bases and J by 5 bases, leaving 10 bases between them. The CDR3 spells CASSQDREWTEAFF. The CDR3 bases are TGCGCCAGCAGCCAAGATCGGGAATGGACTGAAGCTTTCTTT.

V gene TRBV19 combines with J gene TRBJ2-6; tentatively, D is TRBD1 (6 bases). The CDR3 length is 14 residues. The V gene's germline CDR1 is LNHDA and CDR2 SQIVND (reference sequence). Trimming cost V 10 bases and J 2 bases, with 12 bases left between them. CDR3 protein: CATFRGAGANVLTF. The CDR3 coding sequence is TGTGCCACTTTCAGGGGAGCTGGGGCCAACGTCCTGACTTTC.